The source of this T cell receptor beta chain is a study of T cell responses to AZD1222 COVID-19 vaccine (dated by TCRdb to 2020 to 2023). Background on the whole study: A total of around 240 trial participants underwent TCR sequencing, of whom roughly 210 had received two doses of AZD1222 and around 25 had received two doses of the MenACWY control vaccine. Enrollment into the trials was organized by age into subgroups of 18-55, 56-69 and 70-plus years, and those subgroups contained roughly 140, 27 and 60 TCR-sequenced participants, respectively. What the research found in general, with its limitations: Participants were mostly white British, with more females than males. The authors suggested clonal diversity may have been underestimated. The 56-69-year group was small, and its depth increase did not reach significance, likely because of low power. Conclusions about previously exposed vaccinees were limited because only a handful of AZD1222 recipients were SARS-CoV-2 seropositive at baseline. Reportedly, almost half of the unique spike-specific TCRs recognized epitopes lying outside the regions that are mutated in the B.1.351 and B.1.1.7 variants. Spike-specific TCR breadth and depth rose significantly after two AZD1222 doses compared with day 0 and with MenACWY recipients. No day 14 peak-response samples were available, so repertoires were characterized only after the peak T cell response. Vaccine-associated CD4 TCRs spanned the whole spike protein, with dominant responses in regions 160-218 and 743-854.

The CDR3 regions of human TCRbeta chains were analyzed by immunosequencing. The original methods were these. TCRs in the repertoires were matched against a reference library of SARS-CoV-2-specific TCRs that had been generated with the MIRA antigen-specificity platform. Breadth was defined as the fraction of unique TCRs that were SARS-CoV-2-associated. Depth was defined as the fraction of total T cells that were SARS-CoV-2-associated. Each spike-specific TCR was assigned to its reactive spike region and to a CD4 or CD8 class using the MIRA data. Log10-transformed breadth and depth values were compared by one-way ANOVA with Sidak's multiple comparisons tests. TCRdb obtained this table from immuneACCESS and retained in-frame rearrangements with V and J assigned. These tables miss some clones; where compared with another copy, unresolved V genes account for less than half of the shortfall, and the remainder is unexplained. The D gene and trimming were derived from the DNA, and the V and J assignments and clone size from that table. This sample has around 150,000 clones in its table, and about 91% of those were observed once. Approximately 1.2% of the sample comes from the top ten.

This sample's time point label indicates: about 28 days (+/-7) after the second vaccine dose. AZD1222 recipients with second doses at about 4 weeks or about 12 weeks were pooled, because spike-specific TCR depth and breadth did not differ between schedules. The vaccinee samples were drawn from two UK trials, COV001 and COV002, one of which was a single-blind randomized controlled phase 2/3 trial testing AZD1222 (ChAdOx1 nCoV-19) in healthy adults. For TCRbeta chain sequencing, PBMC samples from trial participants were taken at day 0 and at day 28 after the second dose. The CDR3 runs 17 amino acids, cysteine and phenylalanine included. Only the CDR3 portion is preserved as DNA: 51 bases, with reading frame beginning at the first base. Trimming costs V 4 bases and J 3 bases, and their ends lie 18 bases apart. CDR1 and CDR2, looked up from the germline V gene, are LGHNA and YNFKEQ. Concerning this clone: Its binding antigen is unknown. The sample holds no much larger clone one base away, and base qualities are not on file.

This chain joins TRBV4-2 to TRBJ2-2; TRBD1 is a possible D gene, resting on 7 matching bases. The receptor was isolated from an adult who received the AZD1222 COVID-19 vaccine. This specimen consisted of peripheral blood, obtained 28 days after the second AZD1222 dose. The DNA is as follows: TGTGCCAGCAGCCTCCCTGTAGGGGGCGGGGACACCGGGGAGCTGTTTTTT. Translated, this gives CASSLPVGGGDTGELFF.